This TCR beta chain came from a study of CD8 T cells in ankylosing spondylitis. This clonotype was picked up a small number of times. One entry per CDR3 protein results from TCRdb running MiXCR on the 5' RACE reads. The sample lists 250,000 to 300,000 distinct CDR3 sequences; 20% were seen once. The source material was blood, either unsorted or a sorted T cell fraction (not recorded which). This sequence originates from a male donor with ankylosing spondylitis or in good health (not recorded which).

The CDR3 spells CASRPTGGRIDEQFF. CDR3 DNA sequence: TGTGCCAGCAGGCCCACAGGGGGCCGTATAGATGAGCAGTTCTTC. The J gene is TRBJ2-1, the V gene TRBV12-3 or TRBV12-4, with 9 bases matching TRBD1. V lost 6 bases to trimming and J lost 8 bases; unmatched junction nucleotides: 11. This CDR3 has 15 amino acids.